This passage covers 29 T cell receptor beta chains from one sample sequenced in a study of CD8 T cells in Susac syndrome. RNA was extracted with the RNeasy kit, and a quantity of roughly 0.45 to 1 ug was reverse transcribed using random hexamers. TCRdb itself ran the immunoSEQ multiplex PCR reads through MiXCR, one entry per CDR3 protein. Among approximately 120,000 distinct CDR3 sequences, approximately 96% were seen once, and the ten largest hold 0.096%. Sequenced: CD4+ T cells from PBMCs. The receptor source for this set is a human donor in good health.

This chain links TRBV24-1 with TRBJ1-2, with D uncertain. CDR3 size: 12 residues. Trimming shortened V by 3 bases and J by 7 bases, and 8 bases separated the two germline ends. From germline, CDR1 is KGHDR and CDR2 SFDVKD. The CDR3 sequence is CATSDPRVGYTF. The CDR3 DNA reads TGTGCCACCAGTGATCCAAGGGTTGGCTACACCTTC.

This chain joins TRBV29-1 and TRBJ2-5; D is ambiguous. The CDR3 runs 14 residues. Germline V gene lookup returns CDR1 SQVTM and CDR2 ANQGSEA. The V end lost 4 bases, the J end lost 5 bases, and 17 bases lay between the germline ends. The CDR3 coding sequence is TGCAGCGTTGCCCTGGCCTCCCGTGCCGAGACCCAGTACTTC. As protein: CSVALASRAETQYF.

The rearrangement links TRBV20-1 to TRBJ2-1; 7 positions match TRBD2. V shed 1 base and J 7 bases; nucleotides not matched to a gene: 4. CDR1 and CDR2 (germline): DFQATT, SNEGSKA (reference sequence). The CDR3 runs 13 residues. The CDR3 here is CSARGGRGNEQFF. For the CDR3, the DNA is TGCAGTGCTAGAGGCGGGAGAGGGAATGAGCAGTTCTTC.

The chain has TRBV18 and TRBJ1-1, with D unresolved. The CDR3 length is 14 residues. Germline CDR1 is KGHSH and CDR2 is LQKENI. The germline V and J ends were trimmed by 0 bases and 5 bases, with 10 bases remaining between them. The CDR3 here is CASSPPVKTTEAFF. CDR3 bases: TGTGCCAGCTCACCACCGGTCAAGACTACTGAAGCTTTCTTT. The complete variable domain, with remaining parts taken from reference TRBV18 and TRBJ1-1, reads NAGVMQNPRHLVRRRGQEARLRCSPMKGHSHVYWYRQLPEEGLKFMVYLQKENIIDESGMPKERFSAEFPKEGPSILRIQQVVRGDSAAYFCASSPPVKTTEAFFGQGTRLTVV.

The genes are TRBV28 and TRBJ1-1, with D unclear. Looked up from germline, CDR1 is MDHEN and CDR2 is SYDVKM. The CDR3 length is 14 residues. Trimming left V 6 bases short and J 3 bases short, with 14 bases between. CDR3 loop: CASRPYRGHTEAFF. Written as DNA, the CDR3 is TGTGCCAGCAGACCTTACCGAGGGCACACTGAAGCTTTCTTT.

The J gene is TRBJ1-2, the V gene TRBV3-1; D uncertain. The CDR3 is made up of 14 amino acids. Germline V gene sequence: CDR1 LGHDT, CDR2 YNNKEL (reference sequence). V lost 0 bases, J lost 5 bases, and 10 bases lay in between. The CDR3 loop is CASSQDGREYGYTF. CDR3 sequence (DNA): TGTGCCAGCAGCCAAGACGGGCGGGAATATGGCTACACCTTC.

The V and J genes are TRBV19 and TRBJ2-1; tentative D call: TRBD1 (6 bases). The germline V and J ends were trimmed by 7 bases and 2 bases, with 15 bases remaining between them. Germline CDR1 reads LNHDA; CDR2 reads SQIVND (reference sequence). The CDR3 is 15 residues long. CDR3 DNA: TGTGCCAGTACCCTAGGGGGTGGGACCTACAATGAGCAGTTCTTC. Translating it yields CASTLGGGTYNEQFF.

This chain uses TRBV6-6 with TRBJ2-7, with D possibly TRBD1 on 6 matching bases. The V end was cut by 2 bases, the J end by 6 bases, with 11 bases between. The germline V gene encodes CDR1 MNHNY and CDR2 SVGAGI (reference sequence). This CDR3 comprises 13 residues. This chain's CDR3 is CASSYRDIREQYF. The CDR3 DNA is TGTGCCAGCAGTTACCGGGACATTCGCGAGCAGTACTTC.

The chain joins TRBV6-6 to TRBJ1-5; 8 bases match TRBD1. Trimming took 7 bases from V and 7 from J; bases not matched to a gene: 12. The CDR3 sequence is 15 residues long. The V gene's germline CDR1 is MNHNY and CDR2 SVGAGI (reference sequence). The CDR3 loop reads CASTFTRDRMQPQHF. The CDR3 nucleotides read TGTGCCAGCACCTTCACCCGGGACAGGATGCAGCCCCAGCATTTT.

This chain connects TRBV2 to TRBJ2-2; D unclear. CDR3 length: 15 residues. From germline, CDR1 is SNHLY and CDR2 FYNNEI. V was pared by 4 bases and J by 0 bases, with 9 bases between. For the CDR3, the DNA is TGTGCCAGCAGTGTAAACGGAGCGAACACCGGGGAGCTGTTTTTT. It specifies CASSVNGANTGELFF.

This clonotype has only one observation. This chain joins TRBV20-1 and TRBJ2-2; D is unresolved. V was cut by 6 bases and J by 7 bases, with 12 bases left in between. Per germline, CDR1 DFQATT and CDR2 SNEGSKA (reference sequence). This CDR3 is built from 12 residues. CDR3 amino acids: CSARTVDGELFF. In DNA, the CDR3 is TGCAGTGCGAGGACGGTGGACGGGGAGCTGTTTTTT.

The chain has TRBV29-1 and TRBJ1-1, with D hard to call. The CDR3 extends over 14 amino acids. The germline V gene encodes CDR1 SQVTM and CDR2 ANQGSEA. V lost 7 bases, J lost 0 bases, and 15 bases lay in between. CDR3 DNA: TGCAGCGCCGCACACCACCACATGAACACTGAAGCTTTCTTT. It encodes CSAAHHHMNTEAFF.

This clonotype was detected once. The chain is built from TRBV5-4 and TRBJ2-2; D could derive from TRBD1 or TRBD2 (5 bases each). The CDR3 has 16 residues. Germline V gene lookup returns CDR1 SGHNT and CDR2 YYREEE (reference sequence). V lost 1 base to trimming and J lost 4 bases, with 14 bases between them. CDR3 sequence reads: CASSLPPGPGTGELFF. CDR3 in DNA: TGTGCCAGCAGCTTGCCTCCGGGACCCGGCACCGGGGAGCTGTTTTTT.

The V and J genes are TRBV7-2 and TRBJ2-2, with TRBD1 identical over 9 bases. CDR3 length: 15 amino acids. Germline CDR1 and CDR2: SGHTA and FQGNSA. After removal of 6 bases from V and 4 bases from J, the junction contained 6 bases not matched to a gene. CDR3 nucleotides: TGTGCCAGCAGGCCACAGGGGGCGGTCACCGGGGAGCTGTTTTTT. Amino acid sequence: CASRPQGAVTGELFF.

This chain connects TRBV4-2 to TRBJ2-7, with 8 bases lining up with TRBD1. The CDR3 covers 16 residues. Germline CDR1 LGHNA, CDR2 YNFKEQ. Trimming removed 3 bases from V and 2 bases from J; junction bases left unmatched: 9. Here the CDR3 DNA reads TGTGCCAGCAGCCAGGCTTCCGGGACAGGAGCCTACGAGCAGTACTTC. This sequence encodes CASSQASGTGAYEQYF.

This chain joins TRBV28 and TRBJ1-6; no clear D gene. V shed 2 bases and J shed 5 bases, with 13 bases lying between them. Looked up from germline, CDR1 is MDHEN and CDR2 is SYDVKM. The CDR3 runs to 16 residues. CDR3 in amino acids: CASSLGYGIDNSPLHF. The CDR3 DNA reads as TGTGCCAGCAGTTTAGGGTACGGGATCGATAATTCACCCCTCCACTTT.

V and J are TRBV6-5 and TRBJ1-2, with D perhaps TRBD1 (5 bases). Germline V gives CDR1 MNHEY, CDR2 SVGAGI. The CDR3 extends over 13 amino acids. The V and J ends lost 3 bases and 8 bases respectively, with 13 bases between them. For the CDR3, the DNA is TGTGCCAGCAGTTATTCCAGGGCTGGAGGCTACACCTTC. Translated, it gives CASSYSRAGGYTF.

The chain employs TRBV6-6 and TRBJ2-7; possible D gene TRBD2, 7 bases. The CDR3 runs 14 residues. The germline V gene encodes CDR1 MNHNY and CDR2 SVGAGI (reference sequence). The V gene lost 7 bases and the J gene lost 4 bases, with 17 bases spanning the gap. The CDR3 here is CASTAGEGGYEQYF. In DNA, the CDR3 is TGTGCCAGCACGGCGGGGGAGGGGGGATACGAGCAGTACTTC.

The CDR3 loop is CASSVGQGSGELFF. The CDR3 bases are TGTGCCAGCAGCGTAGGGCAGGGATCAGGGGAGCTGTTTTTT. V and J are TRBV9 and TRBJ2-2, with TRBD1 as a possible D gene (5 bases). The CDR3 length is 14 residues. V was clipped by 0 bases and J by 8 bases, with 11 bases between them. Germline-derived CDR1 and CDR2 are SGDLS and YYNGEE.

CDR3 protein: CASRSWGGSTDTQYF. The CDR3 nucleotides are TGTGCCAGCCGGAGTTGGGGGGGCAGCACAGATACGCAGTATTTT. The chain has TRBV27 and TRBJ2-3; TRBD2 is a possible D gene (7 bases). In germline, CDR1 is MNHEY, CDR2 SMNVEV (reference sequence). The V end lost 8 bases, the J end lost 0 bases, and 15 bases lay between the germline ends. The CDR3 has 15 amino acids.

This clonotype was seen a handful of times. The junction does not match germline at one end; this may be a read error. This rearrangement joins TRBV5-1 to TRBJ1-5, with D maybe TRBD1 (5 bases). CDR3 length equals 14 residues. Germline V gene lookup returns CDR1 SGHRS and CDR2 YFSETQ. CDR3 nucleotides: TGTGCCAGCAGCTTAGGGGCAGGTAATCAGCCCCAGCATTTT. It yields the protein CASSLGAGNQPQHF.

The chain has TRBV15 and TRBJ2-5; D possibly matches TRBD1 or TRBD2 (5 bases each). V was clipped by 6 bases and J by 0 bases, with 23 bases between them. The V gene's germline CDR1 is LNHNV and CDR2 YYDKDF (reference sequence). The CDR3 runs 18 residues. CDR3 residues: CATRPDEGQPRDQETQYF. CDR3 DNA: TGTGCCACCAGACCTGATGAGGGGCAGCCCAGGGACCAAGAGACCCAGTACTTC.

The chain recombines TRBV29-1 with TRBJ2-3, with D unclear. Germline lookup yields CDR1 SQVTM and CDR2 ANQGSEA. This CDR3 has 13 residues. V dropped 3 bases and J dropped 0 bases, with 7 bases sitting between them. The CDR3 region has the DNA TGCAGCGTTGATTTCCAGAGCACAGATACGCAGTATTTT. It yields the protein CSVDFQSTDTQYF.

This clonotype was counted a single time. V gene TRBV19 combines with J gene TRBJ2-5; 7 bases match TRBD1. CDR1 LNHDA and CDR2 SQIVND come from the germline V gene (reference sequence). The CDR3 runs to 16 residues. The V and J ends lost 4 bases and 2 bases, in that order; junction bases with no gene match: 10. The CDR3 DNA sequence: TGTGCCAGTAGTAGACTTGGGACAGCCTTACAAGAGACCCAGTACTTC. It yields the protein CASSRLGTALQETQYF.

The CDR3 DNA follows: TGTGCCAGCAGTTACTCCCTACTAGCGGGAGGAGAGACCCAGTACTTC. It translates to CASSYSLLAGGETQYF. The chain has TRBV6-5 and TRBJ2-5, with TRBD2 matching 12 bases. This CDR3 contains 16 residues. Germline V lookup: CDR1 MNHEY, CDR2 SVGAGI. Trimming took 0 bases from V and 4 from J; bases not matched to a gene: 3.

The V gene is TRBV14, the J gene TRBJ1-6, with D perhaps matching TRBD1 (6 bases). Trimming pared 4 bases from V and 1 base from J, leaving 11 bases between. There are 16 residues in the CDR3. CDR1 SGHDN and CDR2 FVKESK come from the germline V gene. DNA for the CDR3: TGTGCCAGCAGCCCCAAACAGGGATCCTATAATTCACCCCTCCACTTT. Its translation: CASSPKQGSYNSPLHF.

CDR3 nucleotide sequence: TGTGCCAGCAGCCCCCGAATGGCGGGGGGGCAAGAGACCCAGTACTTC. It is translated as CASSPRMAGGQETQYF. V is TRBV27 and J is TRBJ2-5; TRBD2 aligns across 9 bases. V lost 6 bases to trimming and J lost 2 bases; unmatched junction nucleotides: 10. CDR3 length: 16 amino acids. CDR1 MNHEY and CDR2 SMNVEV come from the germline V gene (reference sequence).

The V call is TRBV7-2, the J call TRBJ2-1; tentative D call: TRBD2 (9 bases). Trimming cost V 5 bases and J 4 bases, with 24 bases left between them. The CDR3 runs 18 residues. Germline V lookup: CDR1 SGHTA, CDR2 FQGNSA. The CDR3 DNA reads TGTGCCAGCAGCCCAGGGGGCCCAACTAGCGGGCCATACAATGAGCAGTTCTTC. As protein: CASSPGGPTSGPYNEQFF.

The gene calls are TRBV4-1 and TRBJ2-2, with 7 bases that match TRBD2. V shed 4 bases and J 11 bases; nucleotides not matched to a gene: 7. Looked up from germline, CDR1 is MGHRA and CDR2 is YSYEKL. The CDR3 sequence is 13 residues long. CDR3 nucleotide sequence: TGCGCCAGCAGCCGCCTACTAGCGAGCGAGCTGTTTTTT. Translating it yields CASSRLLASELFF.